This entry is about one T cell receptor (beta chain). The antigen remains unidentified. This specimen belongs to a study of T-cell memory formation after mild COVID-19. Study in general: TCR clusters were mostly donor specific.

V gave up 9 bases and J gave up 4 bases, with 9 bases separating them. CDR1 is LNHDA, CDR2 SQIVND, per germline (reference sequence). CDR3 length: 11 amino acids. Study results and caveats: Memory cells collected pre-infection included some clones that later responded, suggesting cross-reactive memory joined. SARS-CoV-2 specificity of second-wave clones peaking day 37 was unconfirmed.

After 5'RACE with constant-segment primers, TCR alpha and TCR beta cDNA libraries carrying sample barcodes and UMIs were obtained. TCRdb reprocessed the 5' RACE reads via MiXCR and lists one record per CDR3 protein. The table includes more than 200,000 distinct CDR3 sequences, less than 20% detected once. The sequenced sample was PBMCs or a T cell subset sorted from them (not recorded which). V usage is TRBV19 and J usage is TRBJ1-1; a possible D gene is TRBD1 (5 bases). This receptor was taken from a young man who had mild COVID-19 (a few samples of this study predate the infection). Cell type and time point are not known. The CDR3 DNA follows: TGTGCCAGAGGGGAGGGCACTGAAGCTTTCTTT. This gives the protein CARGEGTEAFF. Using reference TRBV19 and TRBJ1-1 for the parts outside the CDR3, the full variable domain is DGGITQSPKYLFRKEGQNVTLSCEQNLNHDAMYWYRQDPGQGLRLIYYSQIVNDFQKGDIAEGYSVSREKKESFPLTVTSAQKNPTAFYLCARGEGTEAFFGQGTRLTVV.